This TCR beta chain was sequenced in a study of blood T cells in healthy people across ages. Whole-study context: Roughly one uniquely barcoded beta molecule per two T cells was captured. Study-wide findings and caveats: Age showed a roughly linear inverse relationship with TCR beta diversity per million T cells.

This clonotype showed up just a few times. Its antigen is unidentified. A second PCR of roughly 7 to 11 cycles used a sample-barcoded 5' primer and a J-beta primer mix. Researchers report that each sample yielded at least 2.5 million CDR3-containing paired-end reads. TCRdb re-analysed the 5' RACE reads in MiXCR, keeping a single row per CDR3 protein. The repertoire holds some 780,000 distinct CDR3 sequences, just over 55% seen once, with 25% to 30% in the top ten. Trimming stripped 0 bases from V and 6 bases from J, with 11 bases between. This CDR3 has 14 amino acids. Germline CDR1 reads LGHNA; CDR2 reads YNFKEQ. The sample providers were healthy Caucasian people from Russia, aged about 6 to 95.

The chain uses TRBV4-2 and TRBJ1-1; possibly TRBD1 for D (5 bases). Specimen: blood. The receptor comes from a man aged 35-49 years in good health. CDR3 residues: CASSQDGAKSEAFF. The CDR3 coding sequence is TGTGCCAGCAGCCAAGATGGGGCGAAGTCTGAAGCTTTCTTT.